One and the same sample provided the 14 T cell receptor beta chains below, sequenced in a study of metastatic and nonmetastatic thyroid tumors. No patient received treatment before thyroid surgery. TCRdb re-analyzed the PCR reads using MiXCR. The data contain almost 70,000 clones, 12% to 15% of them singletons. Sequencing was carried out using blood. The receptor source for this set is a male donor with papillary thyroid cancer or a benign thyroid nodule (not recorded which). Some clones in this sample may be carry-over from other donors' samples.

This rearrangement joins TRBV6-6 to TRBJ2-7, with 10 bases aligning to TRBD1. Losses at the gene ends were 2 bases for V and 7 bases for J; bases not matched to a gene: 2. CDR3 length: 13 amino acids. Germline loops: CDR1 MNHNY, CDR2 SVGAGI (reference sequence). In nucleotides, the CDR3 is TGTGCCAGCAGTTACGACAGGGGGCTTGAGCAGTACTTC. Protein product: CASSYDRGLEQYF.

This clone was seen many times. Distinct nucleotide sequences in the sample also encode this CDR3. The CDR3 sequence: CASSLVVGAGVGYEQYF. The DNA of the CDR3 is TGTGCCAGCAGCTTAGTCGTAGGGGCGGGAGTTGGCTACGAGCAGTACTTC. This sequence joins TRBV11-2 and TRBJ2-7, with 7 bases aligning to TRBD2. CDR1 SGHAT and CDR2 FQNNGV come from the germline V gene. V dropped 1 base and J dropped 3; count of bases not matched to a gene: 12. The length of the CDR3 is 17 residues.

This clone was found many times. The chain is built from TRBV18 and TRBJ2-1, with 7 nucleotides matching TRBD2. This CDR3 spans 14 amino acids. J was trimmed by 5 bases and V by 3 bases; bases with no gene match: 4. Per germline, CDR1 KGHSH and CDR2 LQKENI. CDR3 sequence reads: CASSPTTSDNEQFF. The CDR3, as DNA: TGTGCCAGCTCACCCACTACTAGCGACAATGAGCAGTTCTTC.

In its sample, this clone was seen many times. The genes are TRBV27 and TRBJ2-1; TRBD2 aligns across 7 bases. Germline V gives CDR1 MNHEY, CDR2 SMNVEV (reference sequence). The CDR3 covers 15 residues. The ends lost 6 bases at V and 5 bases at J; junction bases unmatched: 10. The CDR3 bases are TGTGCCAGCAGCCCTCCCGGGGGGAGAGACAATGAGCAGTTCTTC. Its protein product is CASSPPGGRDNEQFF.

This clone was picked up many times. The chain has TRBV24-1 and TRBJ1-2; D is possibly TRBD1 (5 bases). Germline V gene lookup returns CDR1 KGHDR and CDR2 SFDVKD. The CDR3 loop spans 14 amino acids. Trimming removed 3 bases from V and 2 bases from J, with 9 bases in between. CDR3 nucleotide sequence: TGTGCCACCAGTGATAGAAGGGACAACTATGGCTACACCTTC. Encoded protein: CATSDRRDNYGYTF.

This clone was counted many times. V is TRBV5-5 and J is TRBJ2-7; D gene uncertain. The CDR3 consists of 13 residues. Germline values: CDR1 SGHKS, CDR2 YYEKEE (reference sequence). Trimming removed 0 bases from V and 6 bases from J, with 10 bases in between. CDR3 sequence: CASSLGQSPEQYV. The CDR3 region has the DNA TGTGCCAGCAGCTTGGGTCAGTCCCCCGAGCAGTACGTC.

In its sample, this clone was seen many times. V usage is TRBV20-1 and J usage is TRBJ2-1; D not resolved. CDR1 is DFQATT and CDR2 is SNEGSKA in the germline V gene (reference sequence). Trimming removed 7 bases at V and 8 bases at J, with 18 bases between. The CDR3 spans 13 residues. This CDR3 is CSEIIGSRYEQFF. The CDR3 bases are TGCAGTGAAATAATTGGCAGTAGGTATGAGCAGTTCTTC.

At least ten counts were recorded for this clone. The chain has TRBV9 and TRBJ2-1; D unresolved. CDR3 length: 13 residues. CDR1 and CDR2 from the germline V gene are SGDLS and YYNGEE. Deletions cut 4 bases from V and 5 bases from J, with 10 bases between. The CDR3 DNA is TGTGCCAGCAGCAGTCTCCTTAACAATGAGCAGTTCTTC. Amino acids: CASSSLLNNEQFF.

The chain employs TRBV6-5 and TRBJ2-7; 8 bases agree with TRBD1. Germline V gene lookup returns CDR1 MNHEY and CDR2 SVGAGI. The J segment lost 4 bases and the V segment lost 4 bases, leaving 6 bases of the junction unmatched. The CDR3 covers 14 residues. The CDR3 loop is CASSSDRGVYEQYV. The CDR3 coding sequence is TGTGCCAGCAGTTCCGACAGGGGAGTGTACGAGCAGTACGTC.

This clone was observed many times. V usage is TRBV19 and J usage is TRBJ1-5; a possible D gene is TRBD1 (5 bases). V was pared by 10 bases and J by 3 bases, with 16 bases between. The CDR3 is 14 residues long. The germline V gene encodes CDR1 LNHDA and CDR2 SQIVND (reference sequence). CDR3 sequence (DNA): TGTGCCACAAAACCTCAGGGTGACAATCAGCCCCAGCATTTT. It codes for CATKPQGDNQPQHF.

Remarks on this clone: A much larger clone differs by one base, so this may be a read error. The CDR3 bases are TGTGCCAGCAGCTGGCCCAGGGGTACTAGCGGGAACCTACCCGATACCCAGTACTTC. Encoded protein: CASSWPRGTSGNLPDTQYF. The chain couples TRBV5-6 to TRBJ2-5; 10 nucleotides line up with TRBD2. The CDR3 runs to 19 residues. Trimming at V came to 3 bases and at J to 8 bases, leaving 22 bases not matched to a gene. Per the germline V gene, CDR1 is SGHDT and CDR2 is YYEEEE.

This clone was found many times. The chain couples TRBV6-1 to TRBJ1-1, with D possibly being TRBD1 (5 bases). The V end was cut by 6 bases, the J end by 7 bases, with 9 bases between. Germline V CDR1 and CDR2: MNHNS, SASEGT. The CDR3 has 11 amino acids. DNA of the CDR3: TGTGCCAGCAGCATTACAGGTGAAGCTTTCTTT. It translates to CASSITGEAFF.

The table lists this clone with a few counts. The rearrangement links TRBV2 to TRBJ2-2; 7 bases map to TRBD1. Germline lookup yields CDR1 SNHLY and CDR2 FYNNEI. This CDR3 has 15 residues. V trimming: 8 bases; J trimming: 7 bases; junction bases outside the gene matches: 13. The CDR3 region is CASSPRHQGVGELFF. The CDR3 coding sequence is TGTGCCAGCTCACCACGTCATCAGGGGGTCGGGGAGCTGTTTTTT.

This clone was observed many times. The J gene is TRBJ2-1, the V gene TRBV10-1; TRBD1 agrees at 8 bases. After removal of 3 bases from V and 6 bases from J, the junction contained 4 bases not matched to a gene. This CDR3 contains 14 residues. The germline V gene has CDR1 WNHNN and CDR2 SYGVQD (reference sequence). The CDR3 coding sequence is TGCGCCAGCAGTGACTCGGACAGGGTCAATGAGCAGTTCTTC. This sequence encodes CASSDSDRVNEQFF.